This T cell receptor beta chain is from a study of OX40 agonist ivuxolimab in advanced cancers. Study-level findings and limits: Among patients with partial responses at 0.1-3.0 mg/kg, clonal expansion was among the lowest.

Clones were read by immunoSEQ multiplex PCR, and TCRdb kept only the in-frame ones, dropping some. The repertoire holds around 76,000 clones, with over 80% as singletons. Comments on this clone: No antigen is known for it.

The ends were cut back, 0 bases at V and 2 bases at J, with 11 bases in the middle. The CDR3 spans 16 residues. Germline V CDR1 and CDR2: SGDLS, YYNGEE. The clonotype comes from an adult with an advanced solid tumor such as melanoma, head and neck, liver or kidney cancer. The sample was CD4+ or CD8+ T cells sorted from blood, taken in a trial of the OX40 agonist ivuxolimab. The gene calls are TRBV9 and TRBJ1-4, with D perhaps TRBD1 (6 bases). Here the CDR3 reads CASSVATGRTNEKLFF. The CDR3 DNA follows: TGTGCCAGCAGCGTAGCCACAGGGCGGACTAATGAAAAACTGTTTTTT. Supplemented by reference TRBV9 and TRBJ1-4, the full variable domain reads DSGVTQTPKHLITATGQRVTLRCSPRSGDLSVYWYQQSLDQGLQFLIQYYNGEERAKGNILERFSAQQFPDLHSELNLSSLELGDSALYFCASSVATGRTNEKLFFGSGTQLSVL.